Listed here are 26 T cell receptor beta chains from one sample, sequenced in a study of cytomegalovirus exposure and HLA in healthy donors. PCR was performed using 60 Vbeta and 13 Jbeta primers. This table comes from immunoSEQ multiplex PCR, and its TCRdb copy is limited to in-frame clones, with some not included. Among roughly 100,000 clones listed, around 63% were seen once. The sequencing input was PBMCs. These receptors were taken from a human donor in good health.

The CDR3 DNA reads TGTGCCAGCAGCCCGCGGGACAGGGGTCAGCCCCAGCATTTT. Translation gives CASSPRDRGQPQHF. The V gene is TRBV12-1, the J gene TRBJ1-5; the DNA was not used to check the table's D call, TRBD1. TRBV12-1 is a recognized pseudogene. The CDR3 loop spans 14 amino acids.

The genes are TRBV7-2 and TRBJ2-2; TRBD2 matches at 7 bases. With 2 bases clipped from V and 2 bases from J, the junction kept 8 bases outside the gene matches. CDR3 length: 17 residues. Germline V lookup: CDR1 SGHTA, CDR2 FQGNSA. The CDR3 reads CASSLLWGRVNTGELFF. The CDR3 region has the DNA TGTGCCAGCAGCTTACTATGGGGGAGGGTTAACACCGGGGAGCTGTTTTTT. Full variable domain (remainder filled in from reference TRBV7-2 and TRBJ2-2): GAGVSQSPSNKVTEKGKDVELRCDPISGHTALYWYRQSLGQGLEFLIYFQGNSAPDKSGLPSDRFSAERTGGSVSTLTIQRTQQEDSAVYLCASSLLWGRVNTGELFFGEGSRLTVL.

The chain uses TRBV5-6 and TRBJ2-5; D possibly matches TRBD1 or TRBD2 (6 bases each). The closer fit of TRBJ2-7 to the DNA end suggests the J call may be wrong. The CDR3 sequence is 14 residues long. Germline CDR1 is SGHDT and CDR2 is YYEEEE. CDR3 residues: CASSLRRGDYEQYF. CDR3 DNA sequence: TGTGCCAGCAGCCTACGTAGGGGGGACTACGAGCAGTACTTC.

This CDR3 is CASSPRTGGSYNEQFF. In DNA, the CDR3 is TGTGCCAGCAGCCCCAGGACGGGAGGGTCCTACAATGAGCAGTTCTTC. J is TRBJ2-1 and V is TRBV9, with 8 bases aligning to TRBD2. The germline gives CDR1 SGDLS, CDR2 YYNGEE. The ends lost 4 bases at V and 1 base at J; junction bases unmatched: 7. This CDR3 comprises 16 residues.

This clone was picked up one time. The rearrangement uses TRBV6-5 and TRBJ1-1; 7 bases fit TRBD1. This CDR3 region has 13 residues. Germline CDR1 and CDR2: MNHEY and SVGAGI. The J segment lost 4 bases and the V segment lost 7 bases, leaving 6 bases of the junction unmatched. The DNA of the CDR3 is TGTGCCAGCATCCGCCAGGGGGGCACTGAAGCTTTCTTT. Its translation is CASIRQGGTEAFF.

Note on this clone: This same CDR3 is encoded by further DNA sequences in the sample. The chain is built from TRBV5-6 and TRBJ2-5, with 7 bases identical to TRBD2. The CDR3 consists of 17 residues. The J segment lost 5 bases and the V segment lost 4 bases, leaving 17 bases of the junction unmatched. Germline assignment: CDR1 SGHDT and CDR2 YYEEEE. The CDR3 DNA follows: TGTGCCAGCAGCGTCCTTAGCGGGCGAGTAACCGGGGAGACCCAGTACTTC. Protein sequence: CASSVLSGRVTGETQYF.

This chain links TRBV11-2 with TRBJ2-2; TRBD2 agrees at 8 bases. The germline V gene has CDR1 SGHAT and CDR2 FQNNGV. This CDR3 has 16 amino acids. V gave up 4 bases and J gave up 0 bases; unmatched junction bases: 4. Here the CDR3 reads CASSYSGTANTGELFF. CDR3 in DNA: TGTGCCAGCAGCTATAGCGGGACCGCGAACACCGGGGAGCTGTTTTTT.

V is TRBV11-3 and J is TRBJ2-3; the match to TRBD2 covers 8 bases. CDR1 is SGHNT, CDR2 YENEEA, per germline. The CDR3 length is 14 residues. Trimming at V came to 5 bases and at J to 4 bases, leaving 5 bases not matched to a gene. CDR3 sequence: CASSPGLAADTQYF. The CDR3 nucleotides read TGTGCCAGCAGCCCCGGACTAGCCGCAGATACGCAGTATTTT.

V is TRBV4-2 and J is TRBJ2-3; 7 nucleotides line up with TRBD2. The germline CDR1 and CDR2 sequences are LGHNA and YNFKEQ. This CDR3 comprises 17 residues. J was trimmed by 1 base and V by 4 bases; bases with no gene match: 11. The CDR3 sequence: CASSLFELAGRTDTQYF. The CDR3 DNA reads TGTGCCAGCAGCCTCTTTGAATTAGCGGGTCGCACAGATACGCAGTATTTT.

This chain uses TRBV15 with TRBJ2-5; 10 bases align to TRBD2. Matching the DNA end better, TRBJ2-7 makes the J call doubtful. Per germline, CDR1 LNHNV and CDR2 YYDKDF (reference sequence). The length of the CDR3 is 15 residues. The CDR3 here is CATSTEREGIYEQYF. The CDR3 DNA reads TGTGCCACCAGCACCGAGCGGGAGGGAATCTACGAGCAGTACTTC.

This clone was picked up a small number of times. This rearrangement joins TRBV4-1 to TRBJ1-5; 8 bases are a match to TRBD1. This CDR3 comprises 15 residues. Germline CDR1 and CDR2: MGHRA and YSYEKL. The trim removed 4 bases at V and 3 bases at J, leaving 5 bases unmatched. The CDR3: CASSPDREVNQPQHF. CDR3 coding DNA: TGCGCCAGCAGCCCGGACAGGGAGGTCAATCAGCCCCAGCATTTT.

This clone was seen only a few times. The chain has TRBV11-2 and TRBJ1-2; weak D call: TRBD1 (6 bases). This CDR3 spans 12 amino acids. Per germline, CDR1 SGHAT and CDR2 FQNNGV. V was pared by 3 bases and J by 5 bases, with 7 bases between. CDR3 sequence reads: CASSLGQYGYTF. The CDR3 DNA sequence: TGTGCCAGCAGCTTGGGACAATATGGCTACACCTTC.

This chain links TRBV7-9 with TRBJ2-7, with TRBD1 identical over 8 bases. Germline V lookup: CDR1 SEHNR, CDR2 FQNEAQ (reference sequence). V shed 5 bases, J shed 3 bases, and the junction held 9 bases outside the gene matches. This CDR3 is built from 15 residues. CDR3 DNA: TGTGCCAGCAGCGGGGACCAGGACAGGGTCTACGAGCAGTACTTC. It encodes CASSGDQDRVYEQYF.

This chain connects TRBV11-2 to TRBJ2-1; 10 bases agree with TRBD2. Germline V gives CDR1 SGHAT, CDR2 FQNNGV. With V trimmed by 8 bases and J by 7 bases, 11 bases remained unmatched. The CDR3 spans 15 residues. The CDR3 region is CASRPGLATSNEQFF. In nucleotides, the CDR3 is TGTGCCAGCCGGCCGGGACTAGCGACATCGAATGAGCAGTTCTTC.

V gene TRBV7-9 combines with J gene TRBJ2-3; 13 bases align to TRBD2. This CDR3 has 15 residues. After removal of 2 bases from V and 4 bases from J, the junction contained 0 bases not matched to a gene. From germline, CDR1 is SEHNR and CDR2 FQNEAQ (reference sequence). The CDR3 DNA reads TGTGCCAGCAGCTTAACTAGCGGGAGGGCAGATACGCAGTATTTT. Its protein product is CASSLTSGRADTQYF.

This clone was seen only a few times. This sequence joins TRBV18 and TRBJ2-1; a possible D gene is TRBD1 (5 bases). Germline V gives CDR1 KGHSH, CDR2 LQKENI. V dropped 4 bases and J dropped 8 bases, with 9 bases sitting between them. CDR3 length: 12 amino acids. CDR3 coding DNA: TGTGCCAGCTCACTTGACAGCCATGAGCAGTTCTTC. Its protein is CASSLDSHEQFF.

V and J are TRBV28 and TRBJ1-1; D not resolved. CDR1 and CDR2 (germline): MDHEN, SYDVKM. With 7 bases removed from V and 2 bases from J, the gap between germline ends came to 11 bases. The CDR3 is 13 amino acids. CDR3 nucleotide sequence: TGTGCCAGCAAAGGAGGCGTTAACACTGAAGCTTTCTTT. Translation gives CASKGGVNTEAFF.

This clone was seen more than once but under ten times. A read error may produce the germline difference seen at one junction end. J is TRBJ2-3 and V is TRBV7-7; tentatively, D is TRBD2 (6 bases). The CDR3 has 13 residues. The germline gives CDR1 SSHAT, CDR2 FNYEAQ (reference sequence). The chain's CDR3 is CASSLAEADTQYF. The CDR3 DNA sequence: TGTGCTAGCAGCTTAGCGGAGGCAGATACGCAGTATTTT.

The J gene is TRBJ1-2, the V gene TRBV6-5; 9 nucleotides agree with TRBD1. J gave up 3 bases and V 5 bases, and 7 bases lay outside the gene matches. The CDR3 has 15 residues. Germline CDR1 is MNHEY and CDR2 is SVGAGI. The CDR3 DNA sequence: TGTGCCAGCAGTCGCCCGACAGGGGGTGACTATGGCTACACCTTC. It translates to CASSRPTGGDYGYTF.

The V and J genes are TRBV2 and TRBJ1-5, with TRBD1 matching over 8 bases. This CDR3 spans 15 amino acids. V shed 6 bases, J shed 2 bases, and the junction held 6 bases outside the gene matches. Germline V gene lookup returns CDR1 SNHLY and CDR2 FYNNEI. The CDR3 DNA is TGTGCCAGCAGCGACAGGGGATCAGGCAATCAGCCCCAGCATTTT. Protein: CASSDRGSGNQPQHF.

The V call is TRBV4-1, the J call TRBJ2-1, with D possibly TRBD2 on 6 matching bases. The CDR3 is 13 residues long. Germline CDR1 reads MGHRA; CDR2 reads YSYEKL. V was shortened by 3 bases and J by 6 bases, with 9 bases between the two germline ends. For the CDR3, the DNA is TGCGCCAGCAGCCACGGGGGTTTCAATGAGCAGTTCTTC. This gives the protein CASSHGGFNEQFF.

The V and J genes are TRBV4-2 and TRBJ2-5; 10 bases agree with TRBD2. Trimming removed 1 base from V and 5 bases from J; junction bases left unmatched: 10. This CDR3 has 17 amino acids. Germline V gene sequence: CDR1 LGHNA, CDR2 YNFKEQ. CDR3 bases: TGTGCCAGCAGCCAAGCGGTCGGGCCTAGCGGGAGTGAGACCCAGTACTTC. Protein: CASSQAVGPSGSETQYF.

Here the CDR3 DNA reads TGTGCCAGCACCAGGACAGGTCATCAGCCCCAGCATTTT. This encodes CASTRTGHQPQHF. J is TRBJ1-5 and V is TRBV6-6; 7 nucleotides agree with TRBD1. The CDR3 has 13 residues. V lost 7 bases and J lost 5; bases outside the gene matches: 5. CDR1 is MNHNY and CDR2 is SVGAGI in the germline V gene (reference sequence).

The chain couples TRBV28 to TRBJ1-2, with D uncertain. CDR1 and CDR2 from the germline V gene are MDHEN and SYDVKM. CDR3 length equals 12 residues. V was cut by 2 bases and J by 4 bases, with 5 bases left in between. CDR3 loop: CASSLEAYGYTF. The CDR3, as DNA: TGTGCCAGCAGTTTAGAGGCCTATGGCTACACCTTC.

The J gene is TRBJ1-2, the V gene TRBV5-4, with D unclear. The germline CDR1 and CDR2 sequences are SGHNT and YYREEE (reference sequence). Trimming removed 2 bases from V and 1 base from J, with 9 bases in between. CDR3 length equals 14 residues. CDR3 DNA: TGTGCCAGCAGCTTTTCGGAGGGTAACTATGGCTACACCTTC. This sequence encodes CASSFSEGNYGYTF. The full variable domain, its missing parts supplied by reference TRBV5-4 and TRBJ1-2, is ETGVTQSPTHLIKTRGQQVTLRCSSQSGHNTVSWYQQALGQGPQFIFQYYREEENGRGNFPPRFSGLQFPNYSSELNVNALELDDSALYLCASSFSEGNYGYTFGSGTRLTVV.

This sequence joins TRBV9 and TRBJ1-1; D unclear. Between the trimmed V and J ends, which lost 2 bases and 3 bases, there was a span of 8 bases. The CDR3 is 13 amino acids. Germline V CDR1 and CDR2: SGDLS, YYNGEE. For the CDR3, the DNA is TGTGCCAGCAGCGTTGAGGGATACACTGAAGCTTTCTTT. As protein: CASSVEGYTEAFF.